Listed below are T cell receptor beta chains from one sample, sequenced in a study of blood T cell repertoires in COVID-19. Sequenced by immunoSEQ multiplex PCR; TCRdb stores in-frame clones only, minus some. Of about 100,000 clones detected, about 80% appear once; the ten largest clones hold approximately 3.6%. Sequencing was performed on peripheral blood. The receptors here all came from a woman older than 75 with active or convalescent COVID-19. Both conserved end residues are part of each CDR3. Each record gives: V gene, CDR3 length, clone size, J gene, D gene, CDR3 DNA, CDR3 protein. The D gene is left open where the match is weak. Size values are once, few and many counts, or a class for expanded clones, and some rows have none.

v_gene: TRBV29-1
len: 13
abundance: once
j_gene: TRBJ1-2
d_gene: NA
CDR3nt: TGCAGCGTGGGGTGGACAGACTCCTATGGCTACACCTTC
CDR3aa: CSVGWTDSYGYTF

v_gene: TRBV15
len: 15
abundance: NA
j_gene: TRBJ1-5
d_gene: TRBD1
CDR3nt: TGTGCCACCAGCAGGAGAGGGACAGTCTTATGGCCCCAGCATTTT
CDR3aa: CATSRRGTVLWPQHF

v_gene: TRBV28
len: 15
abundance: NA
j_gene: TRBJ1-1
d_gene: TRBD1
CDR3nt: TGTGCCAGCAGTGAGGGGACAGGGCGGAACACTGAAGCTTTCTTT
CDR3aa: CASSEGTGRNTEAFF

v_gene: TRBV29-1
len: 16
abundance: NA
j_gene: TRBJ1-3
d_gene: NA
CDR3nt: TGCAGCGTTGAAGGGGAAGGGGGGGGCTCTGGAAACACCATATATTTT
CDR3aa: CSVEGEGGGSGNTIYF

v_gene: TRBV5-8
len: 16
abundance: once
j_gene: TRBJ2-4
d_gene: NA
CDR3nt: TGTGCCAGCAGCTTGGATCGGGACTTAGCCAAAAACATTCAGTACTTC
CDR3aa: CASSLDRDLAKNIQYF

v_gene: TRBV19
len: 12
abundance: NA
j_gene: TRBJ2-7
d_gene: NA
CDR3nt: TGTGCCAGTAGTCCCCCAGGTGGCGAGCAGTACTTC
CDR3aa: CASSPPGGEQYF

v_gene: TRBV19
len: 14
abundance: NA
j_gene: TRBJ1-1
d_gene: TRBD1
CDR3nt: TGTGCCAGTGGTTTACGCAGGGGGGTGTCTGAAGCTTTCTTT
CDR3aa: CASGLRRGVSEAFF

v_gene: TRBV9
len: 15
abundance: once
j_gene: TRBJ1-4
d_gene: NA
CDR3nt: TGTGCCAGCAGCGTAGCCGGGAGGGATAATGAAAAACTGTTTTTT
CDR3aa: CASSVAGRDNEKLFF

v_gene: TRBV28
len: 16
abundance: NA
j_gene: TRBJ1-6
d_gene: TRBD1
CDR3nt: TGTGCCAGTGGGAATGAGGGGGCAGGATATAATTCACCCCTCCACTTT
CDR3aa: CASGNEGAGYNSPLHF

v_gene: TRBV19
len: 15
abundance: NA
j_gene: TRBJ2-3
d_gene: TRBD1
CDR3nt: TGTGCCAGTAGTATCGGACAGGGGGTAGGAGATACGCAGTATTTT
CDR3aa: CASSIGQGVGDTQYF

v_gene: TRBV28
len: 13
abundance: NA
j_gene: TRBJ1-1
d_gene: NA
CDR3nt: TGTGCCAGCAGTTACCCTAAGAACACTGAAGCTTTCTTT
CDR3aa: CASSYPKNTEAFF

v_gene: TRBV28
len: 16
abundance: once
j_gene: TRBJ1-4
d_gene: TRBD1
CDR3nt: TGTGCCAGCAGTTTAGGGGGACAGGGTCGAAATGAAAAACTGTTTTTT
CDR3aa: CASSLGGQGRNEKLFF

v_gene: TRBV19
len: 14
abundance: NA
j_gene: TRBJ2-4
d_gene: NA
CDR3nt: TGTGCCAGTAGACAGGGAGAAGGACTAAACATTCAGTACTTC
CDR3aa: CASRQGEGLNIQYF